The sequence of this TCR beta chain was determined in a study of cytomegalovirus exposure and HLA in healthy donors (dated by TCRdb to 2017 to 2019). Regarding the complete study: An earlier analysis of roughly 500 of the donors reported roughly 270 Gb of sequence data and around 120 million unique TCR beta sequences from 150 million to 200 million T cells. Approximately 300 gigabases of sequencing data and roughly 81 million unique TCR sequences made up an early release that covered 640 HLA-typed donors. Among the roughly 380 genotyped donors, approximately 81% belonged to the genetic ancestry cluster associated with self-reported Caucasian donors. The study was designed to test whether signatures of past pathogen exposure could be identified by cataloging public T cell receptors. The T cell repertoires of 550 to 850 subjects were profiled by immunosequencing and related to cytomegalovirus serostatus. Besides the first cohort of around 700 subjects, a separate validation cohort made up of 120 different subjects was used. To predict cytomegalovirus infection status, the study brought together high-throughput TCR immunosequencing, statistical association of individual TCRs with disease status, and machine learning. In a later analysis, previously published TCR beta repertoires from 666 donors were re-analyzed and high-resolution HLA genotyping was added so that TCR occurrence patterns could be studied. In the later analysis, no new phenotypic data were used to find candidate immune exposures; instead, reliance was placed on TCR beta sequences and their occurrence across donors. An earlier analysis of 587 of the donors applied high-throughput TCR beta sequencing to assess whether each TCR beta V gene segment acted as functional or pseudogenic. Donor age, sex, ethnicity and CMV serostatus were compiled together with the repertoire data. Genome-wide SNP genotypes for about three fifths of the roughly 670 donors were used in a later genetic analysis, which treated that subset as a discovery cohort. Every discovery cohort repertoire had been produced on one sequencing platform. Class I and class II HLA loci were covered by the typing at four-digit resolution. The number of donors typed differed by locus, with about 629-630 for A, B, C, DRB1 and DQB1, roughly 520 for DQA1, 606 for DPA1, and 472 for DPB1. About 5 DR-DQ haplotypes were handled as single units for association and clustering, since linkage in the cohort was strong. Among a few hundred genotyped donors of the cohort, an average of about 240,000 unique TCR beta nucleotide sequences were sequenced per donor, roughly 20% of them non-productive.

Library preparation was by the immunoSEQ multiplex PCR assay. A mixture of 60 forward primers for TCR Vbeta segments and 13 reverse primers for TCR Jbeta segments was used in the multiplex PCR. The CDR3 region of rearranged TCR beta genes was amplified from genomic DNA with a multiplex PCR assay. The Illumina HiSeq System was used to sequence the amplified TCR beta libraries as 87-base-pair reads. For the original study's pipeline: A later analysis counted tens of millions of unique TCR beta chains across the approximately 700 repertoires, and about 10 million of these chains were shared by at least two donors. To remove PCR and sequencing errors, raw reads were error-corrected and collapsed into unique sequences using a nearest-neighbor algorithm that merged closely related sequences. Alignment of CDR3 sequences to IMGT reference sequences was used to assign V, D and J gene segments. For a sequence to be retained, a match of at least six nucleotides was required to both a V gene segment and a J gene segment. Rearrangements were classified as productive when the CDR3 lacked stop codons and remained in frame with V and J, and all other rearrangements were classified as non-productive. Following IMGT convention, CDR3 was defined as the stretch from the second conserved V-encoded cysteine to the conserved J-encoded phenylalanine. The earlier analysis of approximately 500 of the donors excluded sequences that lacked an unambiguous match to a single V gene segment. In an earlier analysis of some 590 of the donors, V segments were called functional above 56.7% productive rearrangements and were called segregating when the between-donor standard deviation exceeded 5%. A statistical classification framework was developed to diagnose cytomegalovirus status using the catalog of TCR beta chain sequences. In a later analysis, V and J genes were assigned by comparing TCR nucleotide sequences against IMGT/GENE-DB human TR gene sequences. In a later analysis, CDR3 sequences and most-parsimonious VDJ recombination scenarios were assigned using the TCRdist pipeline. In a later analysis, each TCR beta chain was defined by its CDR3 amino acid sequence together with its V-gene family, and reads without a unique V-gene family were excluded. As a way to deal with suspected cross-contamination and a sequencing artifact, a later analysis dropped hundreds of nucleotide sequences that were highly shared and had low generation probability. In a later analysis, a clonal expansion index was calculated for each public chain from normalized within-repertoire ranks of inferred template counts. A later analysis computed generation probabilities with a VDJ recombination model fitted to out-of-frame rearrangements, and checked the results against IGoR. Hypergeometric tests were used in a later analysis to score TCR-TCR, TCR-HLA and TCR-CMV co-occurrence, with a repertoire-size bias correction applied to the TCR pairs. To estimate false discovery rates, a later analysis permuted the HLA or CMV assignments 20 times. In a later analysis, co-occurring TCRs were grouped using DBSCAN, and TCRdist sequence similarity was added for clustering within HLA-allele-positive subsets. Co-occurrence clustering excluded repertoires with fewer than 30,000 or more than 120,000 public chains, plus five with anomalous nucleotide sharing. This is the immuneACCESS table as TCRdb keeps it, with only in-frame sequences that have V and J called. A part of the clones is gone; compared with another copy, unresolved V genes explain less than half, and the rest is unexplained. V, J and clone size reflect that table, while D and trimming were determined from the DNA. The sample has 90,000 to 140,000 clones on record, 80% of them singletons. 6% to 8% of the sample comes from the top ten.

In total, approximately 700 healthy bone marrow donors made up the cohort. All cohort members were sampled while nominally healthy, although unrecorded immune exposures were likely present. The donor tested CMV seropositive and was one of the 289 seropositive cohort members. Each donor provided a peripheral blood sample, and peripheral blood mononuclear cells were used for TCR beta sequencing. The Qiagen DNeasy Blood Extraction Kit was used to extract genomic DNA from the blood cell samples. The CDR3 numbers 14 residues from cysteine through phenylalanine. Of all the DNA, just the CDR3 is kept, 42 bases in frame from base 1. Sequences LNHDA (CDR1) and SQIVND (CDR2) are obtained from the germline V gene (reference sequence). Ends trimmed: V by 3 bases, J by 5 bases; bases unmatched to a gene: 4. Study-level results and caveats: An association between a missense DCLRE1C variant and V-gene and J-gene trimming of TCR beta chains was found in a later genetic analysis and replicated in an independent cohort. A later genetic analysis reported fewer N-insertions in productive TCRs among donors in an Asian-associated ancestry cluster than the roughly 620-donor mean. According to a later analysis, parvovirus B19, influenza, CMV and Epstein-Barr virus appeared linked to several top co-occurrence clusters. Across donors, most TCR sequences were observed very rarely, whereas some public TCRs were present in many individuals. When HLA alleles, especially DR and DQ, strongly co-occurred, TCR associations were difficult to assign to individual alleles. Sequencing depth was assumed to be roughly uniform across donors in the presence/absence analyses, though that assumption may not hold. According to a later analysis, TCR association rates differed among HLA loci, with DRB1 alleles showing the most associated TCRs and HLA-C alleles showing the fewest. An earlier analysis of roughly 570 of the donors showed that most TCR beta V segments appeared in productive rearrangements either about 87% or about 30% of the time, which broadly matched IMGT annotations. The cohort was sequenced for TCR beta chains only, and without alpha or paired-chain data the features that could be detected were limited. A group of highly shared sequence variants was considered likely to be a technical artifact of the sequencing pipeline. Because HLA typing was unavailable for some donors at each locus, only the typed subset was used in association tests. The classifier was reported to diagnose cytomegalovirus status with high specificity and sensitivity in both the original cohort and the validation cohort. A further reported finding was that TCR beta sequences accurately predicted the HLA-A and HLA-B alleles for most subjects in the first cohort. Correlated functional status among segregating V segments might reflect linkage disequilibrium, but an unknown experimental factor could not be ruled out. Most CMV-associated TCR beta chains appeared to be HLA-restricted in a later analysis, and the HLA associations seemed to be driven largely by CMV exposure. In vitro tests confirmed that a few of the cytomegalovirus-associated TCR beta chains recognize cytomegalovirus antigens. Approximately 18 rarely observed V segments, including chromosome 9 orphons, were excluded from the earlier analysis of several hundred of the donors because counts were too low. The study gave a list of 150 to 200 TCR beta chains associated with cytomegalovirus. Because the 87-base-pair reads could not distinguish some IMGT-functional V segments, including TRBV6-2 and TRBV6-3, those segments were excluded. For the cohort, immune exposure information was limited to CMV serostatus. Compared with equally common non-associated chains, HLA-associated TCR beta chains in a later analysis were more clonally expanded and had lower generation probabilities. Specific HLA alleles were associated with more than 15,000 TCR beta sequences at a false discovery rate of 0.05 in a later analysis. The authors suggested that the approach could potentially be generalized to other disease states and immunological phenotypes.

With regard to this clone: The target of this receptor is not known. No base quality values were provided; no much bigger clone lies one nucleotide off.

The sequence derives from a man aged 25 to 40 in good health and CMV-seropositive. The chain was built from TRBV19 and TRBJ2-5, and 9 bases in between align with TRBD2. Sequenced sample: PBMCs. The nucleotides read TGTGCCAGTAGTATGGGCGGGGGGGCGGAGACCCAGTACTTC. This yields the protein CASSMGGGAETQYF.